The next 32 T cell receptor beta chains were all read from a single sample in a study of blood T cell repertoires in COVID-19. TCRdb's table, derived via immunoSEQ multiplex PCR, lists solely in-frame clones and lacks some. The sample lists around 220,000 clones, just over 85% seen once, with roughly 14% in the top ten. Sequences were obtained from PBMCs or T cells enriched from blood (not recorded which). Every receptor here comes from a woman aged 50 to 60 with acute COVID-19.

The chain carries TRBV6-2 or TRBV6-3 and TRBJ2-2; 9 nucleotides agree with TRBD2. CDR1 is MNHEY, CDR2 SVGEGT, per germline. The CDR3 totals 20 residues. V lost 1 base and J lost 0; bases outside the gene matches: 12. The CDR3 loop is CASSYFGIAGARANTGELFF. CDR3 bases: TGTGCCAGCAGTTACTTTGGGATAGCGGGAGCGCGGGCGAACACCGGGGAGCTGTTTTTT.

CDR3 sequence: CASSSGGPNPNEKLFF. DNA for the CDR3: TGTGCCAGCAGCTCCGGGGGGCCTAACCCTAATGAAAAACTGTTTTTT. V is TRBV7-8 and J is TRBJ1-4; possible D gene TRBD1, 6 bases. This CDR3 is built from 16 residues. V lost 4 bases and J lost 3, with 15 bases in between. CDR1 is SGHVS and CDR2 is FQNEAQ in the germline V gene.

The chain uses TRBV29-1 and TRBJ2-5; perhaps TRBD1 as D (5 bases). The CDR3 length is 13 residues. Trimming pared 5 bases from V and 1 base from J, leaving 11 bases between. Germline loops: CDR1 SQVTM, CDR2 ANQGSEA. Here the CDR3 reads CSVPWTSQETQYF. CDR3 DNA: TGCAGCGTTCCCTGGACAAGCCAAGAGACCCAGTACTTC.

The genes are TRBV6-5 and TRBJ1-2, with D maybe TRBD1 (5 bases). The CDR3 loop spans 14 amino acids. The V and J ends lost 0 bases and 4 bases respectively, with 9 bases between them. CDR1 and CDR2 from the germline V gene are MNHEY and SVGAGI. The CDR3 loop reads CASSYSQGGYGYTF. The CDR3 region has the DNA TGTGCCAGCAGTTACTCGCAGGGTGGCTATGGCTACACCTTC.

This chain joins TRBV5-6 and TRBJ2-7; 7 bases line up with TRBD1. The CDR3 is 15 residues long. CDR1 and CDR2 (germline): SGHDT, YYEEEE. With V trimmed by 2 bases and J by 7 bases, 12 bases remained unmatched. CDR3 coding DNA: TGTGCCAGCAGCTTAGGATACAGGGGAATGGGAGAGCAGTACTTC. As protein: CASSLGYRGMGEQYF.

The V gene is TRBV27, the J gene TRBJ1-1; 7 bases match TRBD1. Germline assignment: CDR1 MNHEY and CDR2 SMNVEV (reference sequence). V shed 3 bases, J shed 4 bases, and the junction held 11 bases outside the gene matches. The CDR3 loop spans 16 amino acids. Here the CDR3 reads CASSFRQGTYGTEAFF. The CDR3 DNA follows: TGTGCCAGCAGTTTCCGACAGGGTACATACGGCACTGAAGCTTTCTTT.

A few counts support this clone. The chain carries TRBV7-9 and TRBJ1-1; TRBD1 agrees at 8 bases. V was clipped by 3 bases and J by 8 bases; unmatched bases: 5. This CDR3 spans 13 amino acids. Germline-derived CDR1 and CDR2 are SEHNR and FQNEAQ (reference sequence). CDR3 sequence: CASSFPGGGEAFF. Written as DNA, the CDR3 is TGTGCCAGCAGCTTCCCAGGGGGCGGGGAAGCTTTCTTT. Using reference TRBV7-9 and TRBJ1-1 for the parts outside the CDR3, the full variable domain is DTGVSQNPRHKITKRGQNVTFRCDPISEHNRLYWYRQTLGQGPEFLTYFQNEAQLEKSRLLSDRFSAERPKGSFSTLEIQRTEQGDSAMYLCASSFPGGGEAFFGQGTRLTVV.

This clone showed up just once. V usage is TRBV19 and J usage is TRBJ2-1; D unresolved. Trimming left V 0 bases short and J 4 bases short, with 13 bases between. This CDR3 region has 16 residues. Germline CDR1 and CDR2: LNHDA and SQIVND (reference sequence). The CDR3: CASSIDPTGWYNEQFF. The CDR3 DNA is TGTGCCAGTAGTATAGACCCCACCGGGTGGTACAATGAGCAGTTCTTC.

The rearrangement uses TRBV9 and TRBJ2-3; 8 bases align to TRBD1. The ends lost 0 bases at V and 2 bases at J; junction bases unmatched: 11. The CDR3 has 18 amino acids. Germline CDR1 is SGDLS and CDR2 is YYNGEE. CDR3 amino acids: CASSVASSTGGNTDTQYF. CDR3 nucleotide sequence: TGTGCCAGCAGCGTAGCTAGTAGTACAGGGGGAAACACAGATACGCAGTATTTT.

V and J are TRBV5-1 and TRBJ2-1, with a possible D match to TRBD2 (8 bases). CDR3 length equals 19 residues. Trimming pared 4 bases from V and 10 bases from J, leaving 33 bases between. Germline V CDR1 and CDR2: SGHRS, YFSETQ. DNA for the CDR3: TGCGCCAGCAGCGCGCCGACAGGGTACAGCGGGAGCTGGAGGGGGGAGCAGTTCTTC. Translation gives CASSAPTGYSGSWRGEQFF.

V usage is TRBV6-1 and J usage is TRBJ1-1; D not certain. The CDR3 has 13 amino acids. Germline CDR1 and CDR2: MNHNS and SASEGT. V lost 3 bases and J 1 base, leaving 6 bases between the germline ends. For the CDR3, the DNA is TGTGCCAGCAGTGATTATAGGAACACTGAAGCTTTCTTT. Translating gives CASSDYRNTEAFF.

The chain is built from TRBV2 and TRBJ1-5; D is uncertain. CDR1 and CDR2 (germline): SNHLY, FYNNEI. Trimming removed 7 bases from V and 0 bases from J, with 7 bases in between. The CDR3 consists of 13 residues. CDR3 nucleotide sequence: TGTGCCAGCACTGGAGATAGCAATCAGCCCCAGCATTTT. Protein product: CASTGDSNQPQHF.

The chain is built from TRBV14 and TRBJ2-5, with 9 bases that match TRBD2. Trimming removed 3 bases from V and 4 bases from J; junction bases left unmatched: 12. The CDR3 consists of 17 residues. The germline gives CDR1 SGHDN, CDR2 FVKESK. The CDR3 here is CASSQPWLAGVGETQYF. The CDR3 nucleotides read TGTGCCAGCAGCCAGCCGTGGTTAGCGGGAGTTGGAGAGACCCAGTACTTC. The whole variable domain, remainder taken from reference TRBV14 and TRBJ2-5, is EAGVTQFPSHSVIEKGQTVTLRCDPISGHDNLYWYRRVMGKEIKFLLHFVKESKQDESGMPNNRFLAERTGGTYSTLKVQPAELEDSGVYFCASSQPWLAGVGETQYFGPGTRLLVL.

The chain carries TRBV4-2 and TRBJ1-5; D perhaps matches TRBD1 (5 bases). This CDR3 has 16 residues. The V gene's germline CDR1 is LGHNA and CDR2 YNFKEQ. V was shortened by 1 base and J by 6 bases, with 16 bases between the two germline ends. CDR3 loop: CASSQVAEGDSQPQHF. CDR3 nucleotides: TGTGCCAGCAGCCAAGTGGCTGAAGGTGACAGTCAGCCCCAGCATTTT.

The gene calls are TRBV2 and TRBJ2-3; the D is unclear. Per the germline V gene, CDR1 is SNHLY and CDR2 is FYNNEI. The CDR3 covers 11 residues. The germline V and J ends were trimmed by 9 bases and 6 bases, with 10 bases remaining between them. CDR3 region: CASHGPDTQYF. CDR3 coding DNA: TGTGCCAGTCATGGGCCGGATACGCAGTATTTT.

The chain's CDR3 is CASSPLTDPRGNEQFF. The CDR3 DNA sequence: TGTGCCAGCAGTCCCCTCACTGACCCTCGGGGCAATGAGCAGTTCTTC. The rearrangement joins TRBV27 to TRBJ2-1; perhaps TRBD2 as D (5 bases). CDR1 MNHEY and CDR2 SMNVEV come from the germline V gene (reference sequence). The CDR3 covers 16 residues. The V end lost 5 bases, the J end lost 6 bases, and 20 bases lay between the germline ends.

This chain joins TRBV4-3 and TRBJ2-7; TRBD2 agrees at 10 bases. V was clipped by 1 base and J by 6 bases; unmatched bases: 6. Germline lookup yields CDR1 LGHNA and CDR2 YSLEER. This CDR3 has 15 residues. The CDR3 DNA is TGCGCCAGCAGCCAAGTTCCTAGCGGGAGAGGCGAGCAGTACTTC. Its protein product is CASSQVPSGRGEQYF.

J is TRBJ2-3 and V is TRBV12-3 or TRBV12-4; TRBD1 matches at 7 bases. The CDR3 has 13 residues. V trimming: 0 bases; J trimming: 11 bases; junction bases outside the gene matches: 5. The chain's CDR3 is CASSLAQGGQQYF. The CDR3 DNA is TGTGCCAGCAGTTTAGCGCAAGGGGGCCAGCAGTATTTT.

CDR3 amino acids: CASSSLTGKETQYF. DNA for the CDR3: TGTGCCAGCAGCTCCTTGACGGGAAAAGAGACCCAGTACTTC. The rearrangement uses TRBV5-4 and TRBJ2-5, with D perhaps matching TRBD2 (5 bases). V shed 3 bases and J shed 3 bases, with 12 bases lying between them. CDR1 and CDR2 (germline): SGHNT, YYREEE (reference sequence). The CDR3 runs 14 residues.

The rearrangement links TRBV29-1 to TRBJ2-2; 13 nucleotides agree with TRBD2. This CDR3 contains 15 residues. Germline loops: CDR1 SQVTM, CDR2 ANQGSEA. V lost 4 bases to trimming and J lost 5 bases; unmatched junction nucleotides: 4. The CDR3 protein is CSVVGGLAGTGELFF. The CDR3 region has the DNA TGCAGCGTTGTGGGGGGACTAGCGGGAACCGGGGAGCTGTTTTTT.

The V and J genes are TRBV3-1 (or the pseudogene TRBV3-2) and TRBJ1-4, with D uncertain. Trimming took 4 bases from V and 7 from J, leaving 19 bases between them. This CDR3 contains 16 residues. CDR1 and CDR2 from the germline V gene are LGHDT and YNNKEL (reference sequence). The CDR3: CASSLGRRASSEKLFF. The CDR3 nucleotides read TGTGCCAGCAGCCTCGGGCGGAGGGCGAGTTCTGAAAAACTGTTTTTT.

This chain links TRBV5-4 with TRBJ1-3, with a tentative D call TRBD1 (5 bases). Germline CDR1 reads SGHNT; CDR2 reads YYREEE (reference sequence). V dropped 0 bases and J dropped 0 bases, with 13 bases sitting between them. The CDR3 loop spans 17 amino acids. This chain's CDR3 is CASSLGGRGSSGNTIYF. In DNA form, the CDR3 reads TGTGCCAGCAGCTTGGGGGGCCGGGGGAGCTCTGGAAACACCATATATTTT.

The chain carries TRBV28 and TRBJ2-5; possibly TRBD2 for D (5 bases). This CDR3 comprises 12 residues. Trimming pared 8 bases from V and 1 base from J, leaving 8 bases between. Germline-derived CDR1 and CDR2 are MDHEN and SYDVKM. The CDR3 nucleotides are TGTGCCAGCTCTCGGGGCCAAGAGACCCAGTACTTC. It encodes CASSRGQETQYF.

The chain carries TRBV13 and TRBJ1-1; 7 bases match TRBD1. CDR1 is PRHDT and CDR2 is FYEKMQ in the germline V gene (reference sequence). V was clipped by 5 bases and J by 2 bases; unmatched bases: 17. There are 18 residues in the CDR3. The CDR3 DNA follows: TGTGCCAGCAGCCCAATAGGAGAGGGGGCGCGGGTAAACACTGAAGCTTTCTTT. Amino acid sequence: CASSPIGEGARVNTEAFF.

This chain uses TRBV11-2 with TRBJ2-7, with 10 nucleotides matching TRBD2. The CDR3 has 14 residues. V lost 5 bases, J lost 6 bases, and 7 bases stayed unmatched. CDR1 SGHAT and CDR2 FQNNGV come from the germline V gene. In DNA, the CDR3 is TGTGCCAGCAGCGGTGGTAGCGGGAGGTTCGAGCAGTACTTC. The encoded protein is CASSGGSGRFEQYF.

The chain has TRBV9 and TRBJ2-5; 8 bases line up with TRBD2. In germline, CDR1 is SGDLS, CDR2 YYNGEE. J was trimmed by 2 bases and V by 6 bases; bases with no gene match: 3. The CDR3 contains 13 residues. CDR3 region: CASTAGGQETQYF. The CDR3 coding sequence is TGTGCCAGCACCGCGGGGGGACAAGAGACCCAGTACTTC.

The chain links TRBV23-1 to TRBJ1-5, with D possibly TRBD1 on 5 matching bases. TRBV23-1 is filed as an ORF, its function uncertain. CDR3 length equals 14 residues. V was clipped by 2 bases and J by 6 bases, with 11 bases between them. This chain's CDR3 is CASSQRQGPQPQHF. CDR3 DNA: TGCGCCAGCAGTCAAAGGCAGGGTCCTCAGCCCCAGCATTTT.

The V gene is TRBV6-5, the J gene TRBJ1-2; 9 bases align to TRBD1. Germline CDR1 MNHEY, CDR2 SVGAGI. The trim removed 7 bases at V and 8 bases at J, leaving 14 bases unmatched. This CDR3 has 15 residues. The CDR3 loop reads CASKDTGTGNLGYTF. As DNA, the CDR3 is TGTGCCAGCAAAGATACCGGGACAGGGAATTTGGGCTACACCTTC.

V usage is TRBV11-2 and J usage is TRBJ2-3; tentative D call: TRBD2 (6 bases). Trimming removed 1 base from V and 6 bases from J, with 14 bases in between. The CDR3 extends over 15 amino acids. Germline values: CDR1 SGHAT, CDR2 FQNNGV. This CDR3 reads CASSLGGTGGDTQYF. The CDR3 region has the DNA TGTGCCAGCAGCTTAGGGGGGACTGGAGGGGATACGCAGTATTTT.

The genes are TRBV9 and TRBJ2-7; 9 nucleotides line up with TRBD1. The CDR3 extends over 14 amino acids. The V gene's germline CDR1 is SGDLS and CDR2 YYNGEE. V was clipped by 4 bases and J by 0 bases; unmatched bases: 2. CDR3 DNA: TGTGCCAGCAGCAGACAGGGGGACTCCTACGAGCAGTACTTC. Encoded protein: CASSRQGDSYEQYF. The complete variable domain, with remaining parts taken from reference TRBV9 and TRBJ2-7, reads DSGVTQTPKHLITATGQRVTLRCSPRSGDLSVYWYQQSLDQGLQFLIQYYNGEERAKGNILERFSAQQFPDLHSELNLSSLELGDSALYFCASSRQGDSYEQYFGPGTRLTVT.

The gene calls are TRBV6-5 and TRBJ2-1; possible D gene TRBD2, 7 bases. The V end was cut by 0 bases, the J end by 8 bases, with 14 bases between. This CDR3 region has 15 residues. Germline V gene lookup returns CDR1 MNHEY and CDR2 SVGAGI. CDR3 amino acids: CASSYSTGRAHEQFF. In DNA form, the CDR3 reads TGTGCCAGCAGTTACTCCACAGGGAGGGCCCATGAGCAGTTCTTC.

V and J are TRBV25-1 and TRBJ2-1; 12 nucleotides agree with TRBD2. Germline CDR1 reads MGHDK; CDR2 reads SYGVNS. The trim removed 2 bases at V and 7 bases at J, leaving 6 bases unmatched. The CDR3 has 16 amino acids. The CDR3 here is CASSEPGLAGGNEQFF. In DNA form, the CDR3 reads TGTGCCAGCAGTGAACCGGGGCTAGCGGGAGGGAATGAGCAGTTCTTC.